Below are 10 T cell receptor beta chains sequenced from a single sample in a study of prognosis after radiotherapy for stage I lung cancer. Two rounds of multiplex PCR amplified TCR beta CDR3 from genomic DNA. Gene-specific primers for each TRBV and TRBJ gene drove first-round PCR. TCRdb re-analysed the multiplex PCR reads in MiXCR, keeping a single row per CDR3 protein. Seen here are tens of thousands of distinct CDR3 sequences, about 41% observed once, and the top ten hold roughly 35%. Source: PBMCs, taken before or after stereotactic body radiation therapy (not recorded which). The receptors come from a donor older than 45 with non-small cell lung cancer.

There are a few counts of this clonotype. CDR3 nucleotide sequence: TGTGCCAGCAGCTTAGCGGGTACTAGCATGAATGAGCAGTTCTTC. Amino acids: CASSLAGTSMNEQFF. The chain is built from TRBV7-9 and TRBJ2-1; D may be TRBD2 (6 bases). CDR3 length equals 15 residues. In germline, CDR1 is SEHNR, CDR2 FQNEAQ (reference sequence). Trimming shortened V by 0 bases and J by 7 bases, and 13 bases separated the two germline ends.

On this clonotype: Without the conserved terminal phenylalanine or tryptophan, this CDR3 likely stems from a read error. The chain recombines TRBV5-1 with TRBJ2-7; D gene ambiguous. The CDR3 extends over 15 amino acids. Germline V gene lookup returns CDR1 SGHRS and CDR2 YFSETQ. The CDR3 DNA sequence: TGCGCCAGCAGCTTGGTTGCCGGGTCCTCCTACCAGCAGTACTCC. Its protein product is CASSLVAGSSYQQYS.

This clonotype was counted many times. The V call is TRBV7-2, the J call TRBJ2-7, with D tentatively TRBD1 or TRBD2 (5 bases each). In germline, CDR1 is SGHTA, CDR2 FQGNSA. V was cut by 6 bases and J by 3 bases, with 6 bases left in between. CDR3 length equals 11 residues. DNA of the CDR3: TGTGCCAGCAGGGGGGACTACGAGCAGTACTTC. It codes for CASRGDYEQYF.

A word on this clonotype: An end of the junction does not agree with germline; a read error may underlie this. The chain employs TRBV27 and TRBJ2-6; no clear D. The CDR3 runs to 21 residues. The germline gives CDR1 MNHEY, CDR2 SMNVEV (reference sequence). The CDR3 sequence: CASSFRAQPKPNYSGDNVLTF. DNA of the CDR3: TGTGCCAGCAGTTTCCGGGCACAGCCTAAACCTAATTATTCTGGGGACAACGTCCTGACTTTC.

As to this clonotype: At one end, the junction sequence differs from germline, possibly due to a read error. This chain joins TRBV4-3 and TRBJ1-4; D unclear. CDR1 is LGHNA and CDR2 is YSLEER in the germline V gene. This CDR3 has 15 amino acids. The CDR3 loop is CASSQGRSEVEKPFF. CDR3 sequence (DNA): TGCGCCAGCAGCCAGGGGAGATCCGAAGTAGAAAAACCGTTTTTT.

Details on this clonotype: A much larger clone sits a single nucleotide away, making a read error possible. The chain carries TRBV6-2 or TRBV6-3 and TRBJ2-4, with D unresolved. Germline CDR1 is MNHEY and CDR2 is SVGEGT. This CDR3 region has 15 residues. The CDR3: CASSGSSWSKNTQYF. The CDR3 bases are TGTGCCAGCAGTGGCTCCTCTTGGAGCAAAAACACTCAGTACTTC.

The chain recombines TRBV6-6 with TRBJ2-7; 8 positions agree with TRBD2. J gave up 4 bases and V 0 bases, and 8 bases lay outside the gene matches. The germline gives CDR1 MNHNY, CDR2 SVGAGI (reference sequence). This CDR3 spans 16 amino acids. This CDR3 is CASSYSSGGGGYEQYF. The CDR3 nucleotides read TGTGCCAGCAGTTACTCGAGTGGGGGCGGGGGGTACGAGCAGTACTTC.

This clonotype is deemed medium-sized (0.01 to 0.1%). This rearrangement joins TRBV7-8 to TRBJ2-7; D is uncertain. The CDR3 totals 15 residues. V was pared by 0 bases and J by 4 bases, with 13 bases between. Germline-derived CDR1 and CDR2 are SGHVS and FQNEAQ. CDR3 nucleotide sequence: TGTGCCAGCAGCTTAGCGTTCGGCCCTCGGTACGAGCAGTACTTC. It is translated as CASSLAFGPRYEQYF. Combining the CDR3 with reference TRBV7-8 and TRBJ2-7 gives the whole variable domain GAGVSQSPRYKVAKRGQDVALRCDPISGHVSLFWYQQALGQGPEFLTYFQNEAQLDKSGLPSDRFFAERPEGSVSTLKIQRTQQEDSAVYLCASSLAFGPRYEQYFGPGTRLTVT.

This clonotype was found many times. Written as DNA, the CDR3 is TGCAGTGCTAGAGATTTAGACAGGCCCTACGAGCAGTACTTC. Its translation: CSARDLDRPYEQYF. This chain links TRBV20-1 with TRBJ2-7, with D tentatively TRBD1 (6 bases). The ends were cut back, 0 bases at V and 2 bases at J, with 11 bases in the middle. The CDR3 has 14 amino acids. Per germline, CDR1 DFQATT and CDR2 SNEGSKA (reference sequence).

This clonotype was counted at least ten times. The V and J genes are TRBV19 and TRBJ2-6; no clear D. Trimming removed 2 bases from V and 4 bases from J, with 3 bases in between. Germline CDR1 LNHDA, CDR2 SQIVND (reference sequence). The CDR3 spans 13 residues. CDR3 sequence reads: CASSITGANVLTF. The CDR3 DNA follows: TGTGCCAGTAGTATAACCGGGGCCAACGTCCTGACTTTC.